This record looks at one TCR beta chain sequence and its context. Method: immunoSEQ multiplex PCR; TCRdb's copy keeps in-frame clones and lacks some. The sample carries about 9,900 clones, 64% recorded once. The sample belongs to a study of early stage breast cancer tumors. Study in general: Of roughly 17 invasive breast tumors, about a dozen were hormone receptor-positive, HER2-negative. Seven or eight ER+/PR+/HER2- tumors were invasive ductal; a few were invasive lobular. Each sample averaged approximately 10-fold read coverage.

This CDR3 spans 14 amino acids. Germline assignment: CDR1 LNHDA and CDR2 SQIVND (reference sequence). Trimming removed 5 bases at V and 5 bases at J, with 16 bases between. The origin of this receptor is a person between 60 and 69 years old with breast cancer. Sequenced material: breast tumor tissue. The chain combines TRBV19 with TRBJ2-7; no definite D call. The CDR3 coding sequence is TGTGCCAGTAGTCATCTCTATGCATCCCACGAGCAGTACTTC. As protein: CASSHLYASHEQYF.